A single sample gave rise to the 5 T cell receptor beta chains below, sequenced in a study of blood T cell repertoires in COVID-19. Sequencing was performed with immunoSEQ multiplex PCR; in TCRdb, only in-frame clones are kept and a portion is missing. The sample shows over 120,000 clones, roughly 84% of them seen only once. The source material was peripheral blood. The receptor source for this set is a woman aged 55 to 70 with acute or convalescent COVID-19.

The V and J genes are TRBV28 and TRBJ1-2; D may be TRBD1 (5 bases). The ends were cut back, 3 bases at V and 7 bases at J, with 18 bases in the middle. Looked up from germline, CDR1 is MDHEN and CDR2 is SYDVKM. The CDR3 covers 15 residues. The CDR3 is CASSFNGGSTAGYTF. CDR3 bases: TGTGCCAGCAGTTTTAACGGGGGGAGTACGGCTGGCTACACCTTC.

The V and J genes are TRBV28 and TRBJ1-2; no clear D gene. This CDR3 comprises 14 residues. Germline V gene lookup returns CDR1 MDHEN and CDR2 SYDVKM. V lost 7 bases and J 0 bases, leaving 12 bases between the germline ends. This chain's CDR3 is CASTSGGANYGYTF. DNA of the CDR3: TGTGCCAGCACCTCTGGCGGAGCTAACTATGGCTACACCTTC.

The V call is TRBV2, the J call TRBJ1-2; 7 bases fit TRBD1. The V gene end was trimmed by 7 bases and the J gene end by 1 base; junction bases not matched to a gene: 9. CDR1 and CDR2 from the germline V gene are SNHLY and FYNNEI. The CDR3 covers 15 residues. CDR3: CASIGLTGLNYGYTF. Here the CDR3 DNA reads TGTGCCAGCATTGGACTGACAGGGCTTAACTATGGCTACACCTTC.

The genes are TRBV28 and TRBJ2-1; 8 positions match TRBD1. Germline V gene data show CDR1 as MDHEN and CDR2 as SYDVKM. The CDR3 loop spans 14 amino acids. The J segment lost 15 bases and the V segment lost 4 bases, leaving 14 bases of the junction unmatched. The CDR3 loop reads CASSSGEIRGQLFF. Here the CDR3 DNA reads TGTGCCAGCAGTTCCGGAGAGATCAGGGGGCAGCTGTTCTTC.

This chain uses TRBV6-5 with TRBJ1-4; 8 bases line up with TRBD1. The germline V gene encodes CDR1 MNHEY and CDR2 SVGAGI. The length of the CDR3 is 15 residues. V was pared by 7 bases and J by 8 bases, with 12 bases of the junction left unmatched. The CDR3 region has the DNA TGTGCCAGCACCGCCTCACAGGGGGTTGCGGAAAAACTGTTTTTT. Translating gives CASTASQGVAEKLFF.